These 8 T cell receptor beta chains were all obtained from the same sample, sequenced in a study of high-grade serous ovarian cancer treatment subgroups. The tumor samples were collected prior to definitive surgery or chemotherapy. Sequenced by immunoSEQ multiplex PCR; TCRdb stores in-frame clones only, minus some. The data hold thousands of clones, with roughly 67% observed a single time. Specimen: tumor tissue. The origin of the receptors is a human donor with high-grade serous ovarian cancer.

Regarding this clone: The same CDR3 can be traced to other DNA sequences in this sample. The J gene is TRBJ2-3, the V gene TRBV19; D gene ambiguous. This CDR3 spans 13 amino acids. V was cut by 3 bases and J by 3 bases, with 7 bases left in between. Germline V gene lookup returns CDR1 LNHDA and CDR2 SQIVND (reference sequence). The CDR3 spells CASSIRLTDTQYF. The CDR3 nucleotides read TGTGCCAGTAGTATTCGTTTGACAGATACGCAGTATTTT.

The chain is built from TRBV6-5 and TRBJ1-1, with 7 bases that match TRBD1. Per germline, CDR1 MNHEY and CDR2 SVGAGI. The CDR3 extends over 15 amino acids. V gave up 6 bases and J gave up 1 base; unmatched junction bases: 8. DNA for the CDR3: TGTGCCAGCAGACCGGGACAGAAAACGAACACTGAAGCTTTCTTT. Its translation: CASRPGQKTNTEAFF.

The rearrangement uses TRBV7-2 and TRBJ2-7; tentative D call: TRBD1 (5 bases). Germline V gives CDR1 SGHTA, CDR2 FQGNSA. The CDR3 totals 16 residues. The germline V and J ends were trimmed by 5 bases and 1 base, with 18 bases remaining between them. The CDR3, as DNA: TGTGCCAGCAGCCCCCATAGGGGCGAAAAATCCTACGAGCAGTACTTC. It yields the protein CASSPHRGEKSYEQYF.

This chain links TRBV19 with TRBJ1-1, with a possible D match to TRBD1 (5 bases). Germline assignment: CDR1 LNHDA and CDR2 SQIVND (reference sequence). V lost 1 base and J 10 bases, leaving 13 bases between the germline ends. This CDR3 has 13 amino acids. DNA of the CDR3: TGTGCCAGTAGTATAGGAGGGGCCGGGGGAGCTTTCTTT. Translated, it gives CASSIGGAGGAFF. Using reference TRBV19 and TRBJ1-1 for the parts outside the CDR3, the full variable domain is DGGITQSPKYLFRKEGQNVTLSCEQNLNHDAMYWYRQDPGQGLRLIYYSQIVNDFQKGDIAEGYSVSREKKESFPLTVTSAQKNPTAFYLCASSIGGAGGAFFGQGTRLTVV.

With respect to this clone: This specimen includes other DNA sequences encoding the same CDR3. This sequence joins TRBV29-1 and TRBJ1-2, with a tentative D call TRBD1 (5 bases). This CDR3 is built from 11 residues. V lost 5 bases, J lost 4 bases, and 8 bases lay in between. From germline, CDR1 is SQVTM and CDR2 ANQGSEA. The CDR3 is CSVTQGYGYTF. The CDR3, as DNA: TGCAGCGTTACCCAGGGCTATGGCTACACCTTC.

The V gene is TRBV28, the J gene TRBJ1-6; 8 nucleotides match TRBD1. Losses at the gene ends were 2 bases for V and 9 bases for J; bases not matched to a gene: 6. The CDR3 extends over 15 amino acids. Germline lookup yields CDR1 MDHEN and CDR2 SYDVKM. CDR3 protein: CASSLRRTGISPLHF. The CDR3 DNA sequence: TGTGCCAGCAGTTTACGCCGGACAGGGATTTCACCCCTCCACTTT.

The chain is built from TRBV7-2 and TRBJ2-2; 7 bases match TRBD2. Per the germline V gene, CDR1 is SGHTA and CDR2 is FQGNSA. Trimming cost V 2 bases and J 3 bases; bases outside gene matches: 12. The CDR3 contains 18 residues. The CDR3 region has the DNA TGTGCCAGCAGCTTATTTGGGCCTGGCGGGGGACACACCGGGGAGCTGTTTTTT. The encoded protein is CASSLFGPGGGHTGELFF.

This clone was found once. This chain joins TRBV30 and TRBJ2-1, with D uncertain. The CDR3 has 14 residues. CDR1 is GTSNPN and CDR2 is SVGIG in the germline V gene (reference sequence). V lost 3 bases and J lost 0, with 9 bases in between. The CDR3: CAWSGLTSYNEQFF. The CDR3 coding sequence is TGTGCCTGGAGCGGGTTGACCTCCTACAATGAGCAGTTCTTC.